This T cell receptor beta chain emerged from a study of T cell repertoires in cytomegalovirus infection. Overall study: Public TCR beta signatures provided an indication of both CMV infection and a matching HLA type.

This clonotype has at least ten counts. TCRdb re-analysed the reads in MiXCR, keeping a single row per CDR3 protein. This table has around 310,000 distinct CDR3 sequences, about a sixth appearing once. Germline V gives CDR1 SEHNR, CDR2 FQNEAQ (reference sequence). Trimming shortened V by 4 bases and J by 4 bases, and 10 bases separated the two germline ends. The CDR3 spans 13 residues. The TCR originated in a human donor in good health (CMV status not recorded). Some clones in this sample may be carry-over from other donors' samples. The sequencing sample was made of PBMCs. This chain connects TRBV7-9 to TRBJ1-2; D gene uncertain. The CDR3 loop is CASSSTELYGYTF. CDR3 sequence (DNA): TGTGCCAGCAGCTCCACAGAACTCTATGGCTACACCTTC. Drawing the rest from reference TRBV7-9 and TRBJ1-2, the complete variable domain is DTGVSQNPRHKITKRGQNVTFRCDPISEHNRLYWYRQTLGQGPEFLTYFQNEAQLEKSRLLSDRFSAERPKGSFSTLEIQRTEQGDSAMYLCASSSTELYGYTFGSGTRLTVV.